This TCR beta chain stems from a study of Graves' ophthalmopathy and Graves' hyperthyroidism. In the study overall: Peripheral blood was gathered at first diagnosis, ahead of any treatment whatsoever.

RNA served as the template for amplifying TCR beta CDR3 regions. An opening RT-PCR round employed HTBI primers and preceded a second-round multiplex PCR. TCRdb processed the multiplex PCR reads anew with MiXCR; each CDR3 protein has one entry. Among hundreds of thousands of distinct CDR3 sequences, about two fifths were seen once, and the ten largest hold 2.5% to 3.5%. Per the germline V gene, CDR1 is ENHRY and CDR2 is SYGVKD. The CDR3 covers 12 residues. V lost 4 bases and J lost 9, with 9 bases in between. Study-wide results and limits: Classification of ophthalmopathy versus stable hyperthyroidism by a 13-signature model yielded 85% to 90% sensitivity and just under 83% specificity.

Note on this clonotype: The target antigen is unknown.

The sample was peripheral blood. The clonotype comes from an adult man with Graves' ophthalmopathy. This sequence joins TRBV10-3 and TRBJ2-2; D is undetermined. CDR3 sequence (DNA): TGTGCCATCAGTGCGTCCTCCAGGGAGCTGTTTTTT. It yields the protein CAISASSRELFF.